This TCR beta chain was obtained from a study of radiotherapy plus CTLA-4 blockade in lung cancer. This clone was counted only a few times. Repertoires were generated with immunoSEQ multiplex PCR, while TCRdb's copy carries only in-frame clones and drops some. The sample contains about 49,000 clones, roughly 76% of which appear only once. The source was peripheral blood, collected from a patient treated with radiotherapy plus ipilimumab. The origin of this receptor is a human donor with non-small cell lung cancer who had stable disease on radiotherapy plus ipilimumab.

CDR3 in amino acids: CASSRRGPGTDTQYF. As DNA, the CDR3 is TGTGCCAGCAGCCGACGAGGACCGGGCACAGATACGCAGTATTTT. The chain employs TRBV6-1 and TRBJ2-3, with D unresolved. V shed 6 bases and J shed 1 base, with 14 bases lying between them. Germline-derived CDR1 and CDR2 are MNHNS and SASEGT. This CDR3 spans 15 amino acids.